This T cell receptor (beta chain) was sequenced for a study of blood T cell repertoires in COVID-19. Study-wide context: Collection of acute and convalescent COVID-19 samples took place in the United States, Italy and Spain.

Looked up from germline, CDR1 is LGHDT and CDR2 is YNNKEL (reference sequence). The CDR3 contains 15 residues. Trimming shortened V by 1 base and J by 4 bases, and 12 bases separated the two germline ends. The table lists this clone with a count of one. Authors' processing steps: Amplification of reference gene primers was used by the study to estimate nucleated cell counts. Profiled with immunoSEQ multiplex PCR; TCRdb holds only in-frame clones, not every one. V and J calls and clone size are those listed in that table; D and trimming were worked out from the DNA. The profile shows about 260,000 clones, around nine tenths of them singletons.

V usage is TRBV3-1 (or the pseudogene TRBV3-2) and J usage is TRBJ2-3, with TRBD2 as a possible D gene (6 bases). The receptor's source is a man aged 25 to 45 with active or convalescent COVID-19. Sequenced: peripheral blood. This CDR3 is CASSQGDSLPDTQYF. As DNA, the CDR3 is TGTGCCAGCAGCCAAGGGGACTCTCTTCCAGATACGCAGTATTTT.